The 28 T cell receptor beta chains below were found in one sample sequenced in a study of CD8+ T cells in alopecia areata (dated by TCRdb to between 2018 and 2020). The sample's time point label is to be understood as: approximately 4 weeks on oral tofacitinib. This specimen's treatment or condition label, interpreted: oral pan-JAK inhibitor, 5-10 mg twice daily. To prepare the library, the immunoSEQ multiplex PCR assay was applied. To provide template for TCR sequencing, every sample had RNA extracted and reverse transcribed into cDNA. TCRdb stores this immuneACCESS table with in-frame sequences only. Part of the clones is absent; in the studies checked, under half of the shortfall reflects unresolved V genes, and no reason is known for the rest. The sample table lists 130,000 or so clones, around 83% of them with a count of one. The ten largest clones capture around 14% of the sample. This sample comprised CD8+ T cells sorted from blood, obtained at week 4, from a patient treated with tofacitinib. The receptors were sampled from a human donor with alopecia areata.

This clone appeared a few times. V usage is TRBV5-6 and J usage is TRBJ2-7; possibly TRBD1 for D (5 bases). With 3 bases removed from V and 4 bases from J, the gap between germline ends came to 8 bases. Germline V gives CDR1 SGHDT, CDR2 YYEEEE. The CDR3 spans 12 residues. The CDR3 loop is CASSSDTYEQYF. Written as DNA, the CDR3 is TGTGCCAGCAGCTCGGACACTTACGAGCAGTACTTC. Full variable domain (outside the CDR3, taken from reference TRBV5-6 and TRBJ2-7): DAGVTQSPTHLIKTRGQQVTLRCSPKSGHDTVSWYQQALGQGPQFIFQYYEEEERQRGNFPDRFSGHQFPNYSSELNVNALLLGDSALYLCASSSDTYEQYFGPGTRLTVT.

About this clone itself: A junction boundary mismatches the germline segment, possibly from a read error. This chain joins TRBV5-4 and TRBJ2-1; the D gene could be TRBD1 or TRBD2 (6 bases each). Germline V gene lookup returns CDR1 SGHNT and CDR2 YYREEE (reference sequence). This CDR3 has 14 residues. The chain's CDR3 is CASSPAEGVAAHLF. The CDR3 region has the DNA TGTGCCAGCAGCCCTGCAGAGGGGGTAGCGGCACACCTCTTC.

This sequence joins TRBV10-3 and TRBJ2-1; D not certain. This CDR3 spans 13 amino acids. Germline V gene data show CDR1 as ENHRY and CDR2 as SYGVKD. V was cut by 3 bases and J by 8 bases, with 11 bases left in between. The chain's CDR3 is CAISDENPHEQFF. The CDR3 DNA reads TGTGCCATCAGTGATGAGAACCCCCATGAGCAGTTCTTC.

The chain uses TRBV9 and TRBJ2-5; D is unclear. This CDR3 spans 11 amino acids. The V end lost 3 bases, the J end lost 4 bases, and 4 bases lay between the germline ends. Germline V gives CDR1 SGDLS, CDR2 YYNGEE. CDR3 amino acids: CASSAGETQYF. The CDR3, as DNA: TGTGCCAGCAGCGCTGGAGAGACCCAGTACTTC.

In this sample, this clone turned up a few times. This chain links TRBV27 with TRBJ1-5; D is perhaps TRBD1 (5 bases). V lost 5 bases to trimming and J lost 7 bases, with 9 bases between them. This CDR3 spans 12 amino acids. Per the germline V gene, CDR1 is MNHEY and CDR2 is SMNVEV (reference sequence). CDR3 nucleotides: TGTGCCAGCAGTCCCCAGGGCCAGCCCCAGCATTTT. It yields the protein CASSPQGQPQHF.

V is TRBV25-1 and J is TRBJ1-1, with 7 bases matching TRBD1. CDR3 length: 14 amino acids. The V segment lost 3 bases and the J segment 5 bases; nucleotides outside the gene matches: 6. Germline V lookup: CDR1 MGHDK, CDR2 SYGVNS. For the CDR3, the DNA is TGTGCCAGCAGTGACCAGGGGGGGGCAACTGAAGCTTTCTTT. Its protein product is CASSDQGGATEAFF.

The chain uses TRBV28 and TRBJ2-7; D is ambiguous. The CDR3 sequence is 13 residues long. V lost 1 base and J 6 bases, leaving 10 bases between the germline ends. Germline values: CDR1 MDHEN, CDR2 SYDVKM. The CDR3 loop is CASSLSSDPEQYF. CDR3 in DNA: TGTGCCAGCAGTTTATCCTCGGATCCCGAGCAGTACTTC.

This rearrangement joins TRBV7-9 to TRBJ2-1; 8 positions agree with TRBD2. The CDR3 is 14 residues long. J lost 4 bases, V lost 8 bases, and 7 bases had no gene match. Germline V CDR1 and CDR2: SEHNR, FQNEAQ (reference sequence). CDR3 region: CASLSSGSYNEQFF. DNA of the CDR3: TGTGCCAGCCTATCCAGCGGGAGTTACAATGAGCAGTTCTTC.

This clone was observed once. V and J are TRBV29-1 and TRBJ2-7, with 9 bases identical to TRBD1. The CDR3 spans 15 residues. The V segment lost 0 bases and the J segment 3 bases; nucleotides outside the gene matches: 6. Germline V lookup: CDR1 SQVTM, CDR2 ANQGSEA. Written as DNA, the CDR3 is TGCAGCGTTGAAGACGGGGGGACAGGGATCTACGAGCAGTACTTC. Amino acid sequence: CSVEDGGTGIYEQYF.

The chain recombines TRBV30 with TRBJ2-3; D gene ambiguous. The CDR3 totals 14 residues. V lost 0 bases, J lost 2 bases, and 9 bases lay in between. Germline values: CDR1 GTSNPN, CDR2 SVGIG (reference sequence). Here the CDR3 reads CAWSVASNTDTQYF. CDR3 in DNA: TGTGCCTGGAGTGTGGCCTCCAACACAGATACGCAGTATTTT.

The table lists this clone with a few counts. This chain joins TRBV7-2 and TRBJ2-2; D remains unclear. The V gene lost 1 base and the J gene lost 1 base, with 16 bases spanning the gap. This CDR3 spans 18 amino acids. Germline V gene lookup returns CDR1 SGHTA and CDR2 FQGNSA. CDR3 amino acids: CASSLDLYQAKNTGELFF. The CDR3 region has the DNA TGTGCCAGCAGCTTAGACCTCTACCAGGCAAAGAACACCGGGGAGCTGTTTTTT.

This clone has more than one count but fewer than ten. This chain uses TRBV19 with TRBJ2-1; 8 bases are shared with TRBD2. This CDR3 region has 15 residues. The germline V gene encodes CDR1 LNHDA and CDR2 SQIVND (reference sequence). V lost 5 bases, J lost 2 bases, and 5 bases stayed unmatched. The CDR3 is CASSPSGSPYNEQFF. The DNA for the CDR3 is TGTGCCAGTAGTCCCAGCGGGAGCCCCTACAATGAGCAGTTCTTC.

The genes are TRBV27 and TRBJ1-4; possibly TRBD1 for D (5 bases). The V gene lost 6 bases and the J gene lost 7 bases, with 15 bases spanning the gap. Germline V gene data show CDR1 as MNHEY and CDR2 as SMNVEV (reference sequence). The CDR3 contains 14 residues. CDR3 sequence: CASRFQGTAEKLFF. The CDR3 region has the DNA TGTGCCAGCAGATTTCAGGGAACGGCTGAAAAACTGTTTTTT.

The J gene is TRBJ1-1, the V gene TRBV4-1; D not resolved. The CDR3 length is 12 residues. CDR1 MGHRA and CDR2 YSYEKL come from the germline V gene. Trimming took off 0 bases at V and 6 bases at J, with 5 bases between the two ends. CDR3 amino acids: CASSQENAEAFF. The CDR3 bases are TGCGCCAGCAGCCAAGAAAATGCTGAAGCTTTCTTT.

CDR3 nucleotide sequence: TGTGCCAGTGCCCTGATCGCCCCTCCGGGGGAGCAGTACTTC. Protein sequence: CASALIAPPGEQYF. V usage is TRBV6-1 and J usage is TRBJ2-7, with a tentative D call TRBD2 (5 bases). Trimming shortened V by 9 bases and J by 7 bases, and 22 bases separated the two germline ends. CDR1 MNHNS and CDR2 SASEGT come from the germline V gene. This CDR3 has 14 amino acids.

This clone was detected only once. V gene TRBV5-6 combines with J gene TRBJ2-5; TRBD1 is a possible D gene (6 bases). Between the trimmed V and J ends, which lost 2 bases and 5 bases, there was a span of 10 bases. Per the germline V gene, CDR1 is SGHDT and CDR2 is YYEEEE. CDR3 length: 13 residues. CDR3 sequence reads: CASSFRGLETQYF. As DNA, the CDR3 is TGTGCCAGCAGCTTCAGGGGATTGGAGACCCAGTACTTC. Full variable domain (outside the CDR3, taken from reference TRBV5-6 and TRBJ2-5): DAGVTQSPTHLIKTRGQQVTLRCSPKSGHDTVSWYQQALGQGPQFIFQYYEEEERQRGNFPDRFSGHQFPNYSSELNVNALLLGDSALYLCASSFRGLETQYFGPGTRLLVL.

On this clone: Other DNA sequences in the same sample also yield this CDR3. V and J are TRBV29-1 and TRBJ2-1, with D maybe TRBD1 (5 bases). The CDR3 length is 14 residues. Germline V gene sequence: CDR1 SQVTM, CDR2 ANQGSEA. V gave up 3 bases and J gave up 4 bases, with 13 bases separating them. CDR3 coding DNA: TGCAGCGTTGAGGGGCAGCTAACATACAATGAGCAGTTCTTC. Encoded protein: CSVEGQLTYNEQFF.

The J gene is TRBJ2-7, the V gene TRBV25-1; D might be TRBD1 (5 bases). Deletions cut 2 bases from V and 7 bases from J, with 15 bases between. Per the germline V gene, CDR1 is MGHDK and CDR2 is SYGVNS. The CDR3 runs to 14 residues. The CDR3 reads CASSEAGPMMEQYF. In nucleotides, the CDR3 is TGTGCCAGCAGTGAAGCAGGGCCCATGATGGAGCAGTACTTC.

This chain joins TRBV13 and TRBJ2-2; 10 bases are a match to TRBD1. The CDR3 contains 16 residues. Trimming removed 4 bases from V and 5 bases from J; junction bases left unmatched: 7. CDR1 is PRHDT, CDR2 FYEKMQ, per germline (reference sequence). DNA for the CDR3: TGTGCCAGCAGCTCAGCCGGGACAGGGGTGACCGGGGAGCTGTTTTTT. Translated, it gives CASSSAGTGVTGELFF.

The table lists this clone with a few counts. V gene TRBV29-1 combines with J gene TRBJ2-1; 8 positions match TRBD1. The ends lost 1 base at V and 0 bases at J; junction bases unmatched: 2. This CDR3 contains 15 residues. The V gene's germline CDR1 is SQVTM and CDR2 ANQGSEA. CDR3 amino acids: CSVEAGQGSYNEQFF. The DNA for the CDR3 is TGCAGCGTTGAAGCCGGACAGGGCTCCTACAATGAGCAGTTCTTC.

This clone was picked up a small number of times. This rearrangement joins TRBV29-1 to TRBJ2-2; D is possibly TRBD1 (5 bases). The V gene's germline CDR1 is SQVTM and CDR2 ANQGSEA. This CDR3 spans 16 amino acids. Trimming took 1 base from V and 0 from J, leaving 12 bases between them. The CDR3 reads CSVEVRQFANTGELFF. For the CDR3, the DNA is TGCAGCGTTGAAGTGAGACAGTTCGCGAACACCGGGGAGCTGTTTTTT.

This chain links TRBV7-8 with TRBJ2-7, with D perhaps assigned TRBD1 or TRBD2 (5 bases each). Germline V gene sequence: CDR1 SGHVS, CDR2 FQNEAQ. V dropped 5 bases and J dropped 2 bases, with 22 bases sitting between them. This CDR3 is built from 17 residues. The CDR3 region is CASSPADTGTSTYEQYF. Written as DNA, the CDR3 is TGTGCCAGCAGCCCAGCCGATACCGGGACCAGCACCTACGAGCAGTACTTC.

The chain is built from TRBV19 and TRBJ1-5, with D possibly being TRBD1 (6 bases). Germline CDR1 LNHDA, CDR2 SQIVND (reference sequence). The germline V and J ends were trimmed by 4 bases and 2 bases, with 12 bases remaining between them. The CDR3 length is 15 residues. CDR3 residues: CASSTGAGGNQPQHF. CDR3 DNA sequence: TGTGCCAGTAGTACGGGCGCAGGGGGCAATCAGCCCCAGCATTTT.

About this clone: Other DNA variants within this sample encode the same CDR3. This chain connects TRBV7-6 to TRBJ2-7; D gene ambiguous. CDR1 is SGHVS and CDR2 is FNYEAQ in the germline V gene. The CDR3 extends over 13 amino acids. With 0 bases removed from V and 0 bases from J, the gap between germline ends came to 3 bases. DNA for the CDR3: TGTGCCAGCAGCTTAGCTGACTCCTACGAGCAGTACTTC. It specifies CASSLADSYEQYF.

The chain carries TRBV5-1 and TRBJ2-3; TRBD1 agrees at 7 bases. Germline V gene lookup returns CDR1 SGHRS and CDR2 YFSETQ. The CDR3 sequence is 16 residues long. J lost 2 bases, V lost 0 bases, and 6 bases had no gene match. CDR3 amino acids: CASSLGGQSFTDTQYF. The CDR3, as DNA: TGCGCCAGCAGCTTGGGGGGACAGAGTTTCACAGATACGCAGTATTTT.

The chain recombines TRBV10-3 with TRBJ2-3, with unresolved D. V lost 2 bases to trimming and J lost 2 bases, with 14 bases between them. The germline CDR1 and CDR2 sequences are ENHRY and SYGVKD. This CDR3 is 16 amino acids long. The CDR3, as DNA: TGTGCCATCAGTGAGGTCCCGAGACCAGACACAGATACGCAGTATTTT. This sequence encodes CAISEVPRPDTDTQYF.

V and J are TRBV13 and TRBJ2-6, with D unresolved. CDR3 length: 18 amino acids. Germline CDR1 is PRHDT and CDR2 is FYEKMQ (reference sequence). The V end lost 1 base, the J end lost 2 bases, and 15 bases lay between the germline ends. The CDR3 loop is CASSLVLFGATGANVLTF. CDR3 nucleotide sequence: TGTGCCAGCAGCTTAGTTCTCTTTGGAGCGACTGGGGCCAACGTCCTGACTTTC.

V and J are TRBV30 and TRBJ2-7; 9 bases agree with TRBD1. The germline gives CDR1 GTSNPN, CDR2 SVGIG (reference sequence). The length of the CDR3 is 16 residues. V lost 5 bases and J lost 1; bases outside the gene matches: 12. This chain's CDR3 is CAWSSPGQGPSYEQYF. For the CDR3, the DNA is TGTGCCTGGTCCTCCCCGGGACAGGGACCGTCCTACGAGCAGTACTTC.